This T cell receptor (beta chain) came from a study of shared clonotypes between healthy human individuals. Study-level information: The donor pool was made up of two women and a few men aged 18 to 49. Study outcomes and limitations: Shared clonotypes: approximately 5% naive CD4, about 3.3% naive CD8, 2% to 2.5% memory CD4, roughly 0.4% memory CD8.

The naive CD8 subset, CD45RO-negative cells positively selected for CCR7, excluded terminally differentiated effector memory CD45RA+ cells. The CDR3 length is 13 residues. Trimming took 7 bases from V and 4 from J, leaving 11 bases between them. Germline V gives CDR1 MDHEN, CDR2 SYDVKM. About this clone itself: Antigen unknown.

Assay used: immunoSEQ multiplex PCR; TCRdb lists only in-frame clones, some missing. The profile covers hundreds of thousands of clones, with more than 85% appearing a single time and around 24% taken by the ten largest. The TCR comes from a man aged 30 to 45 in good health. The gene calls are TRBV28 and TRBJ2-1; maybe TRBD2 (5 bases). Source material: naive CD8+ T cells sorted from blood. The CDR3 bases are TGTGCCAGCAACAGACTAAGGTACAATGAGCAGTTCTTC. It codes for CASNRLRYNEQFF. Supplemented by reference TRBV28 and TRBJ2-1, the full variable domain reads DVKVTQSSRYLVKRTGEKVFLECVQDMDHENMFWYRQDPGLGLRLIYFSYDVKMKEKGDIPEGYSVSREKKERFSLILESASTNQTSMYLCASNRLRYNEQFFGPGTRLTVL.